The 11 T cell receptor beta chains below were found in one sample sequenced in a study of cytomegalovirus exposure and HLA in healthy donors. With 60 Vbeta and 13 Jbeta primers, the PCR was carried out. The repertoire was sequenced with immunoSEQ multiplex PCR; TCRdb's copy has only in-frame clones and lacks some. The sample includes 52,000 or so clones, approximately 78% of them seen just once. The sequencing input was PBMCs. The receptors were gathered from a female donor in good health and CMV-seronegative.

This chain links TRBV15 with TRBJ2-1; D perhaps matches TRBD2 (6 bases). V was shortened by 3 bases and J by 9 bases, with 9 bases between the two germline ends. Germline V gives CDR1 LNHNV, CDR2 YYDKDF (reference sequence). The CDR3 is made up of 12 amino acids. The chain's CDR3 is CATSSWRGEQFF. For the CDR3, the DNA is TGTGCCACCAGCAGTTGGCGGGGTGAGCAGTTCTTC.

In this sample, this clone turned up once. This chain uses TRBV10-3 with TRBJ1-1; the D gene is possibly TRBD1 (6 bases). Trimming pared 6 bases from V and 0 bases from J, leaving 14 bases between. The CDR3 length is 15 residues. Germline V gives CDR1 ENHRY, CDR2 SYGVKD. CDR3 nucleotides: TGTGCCATCAGCGGGGCGGGGGCCCTGAACACTGAAGCTTTCTTT. It yields the protein CAISGAGALNTEAFF.

V gene TRBV6-5 combines with J gene TRBJ1-1; a possible D gene is TRBD1 (5 bases). The germline V and J ends were trimmed by 0 bases and 0 bases, with 11 bases remaining between them. The CDR3 is 16 amino acids. Germline V gene lookup returns CDR1 MNHEY and CDR2 SVGAGI. In DNA, the CDR3 is TGTGCCAGCAGTTACTCGGCAGGGATCATGAACACTGAAGCTTTCTTT. Amino acids: CASSYSAGIMNTEAFF.

The V gene is TRBV30, the J gene TRBJ1-6; perhaps TRBD1 as D (5 bases). The V end was cut by 2 bases, the J end by 6 bases, with 17 bases between. The CDR3 length is 16 residues. The germline V gene has CDR1 GTSNPN and CDR2 SVGIG (reference sequence). The chain's CDR3 is CAWSSKVGGLNSPLHF. In DNA, the CDR3 is TGTGCCTGGAGTTCCAAAGTGGGGGGTCTTAATTCACCCCTCCACTTT.

The chain is built from TRBV2 and TRBJ1-3, with 7 bases that match TRBD1. The CDR3 covers 16 residues. Germline values: CDR1 SNHLY, CDR2 FYNNEI. V dropped 5 bases and J dropped 4; count of bases not matched to a gene: 11. CDR3 amino acids: CASSYRSTGPGNTIYF. CDR3 sequence (DNA): TGTGCCAGCAGTTACAGATCGACAGGGCCGGGAAACACCATATATTTT.

The chain links TRBV11-3 to TRBJ2-1, with 13 nucleotides matching TRBD2. Germline V gene data show CDR1 as SGHNT and CDR2 as YENEEA. There are 13 residues in the CDR3. Trimming at V came to 3 bases and at J to 12 bases, leaving 2 bases not matched to a gene. The CDR3 reads CASSLGLAGPQFF. Written as DNA, the CDR3 is TGTGCCAGCAGCTTGGGACTAGCGGGGCCGCAGTTCTTC.

The chain recombines TRBV28 with TRBJ1-1; TRBD1 might be the D (6 bases). V dropped 5 bases and J dropped 9 bases, with 16 bases sitting between them. The CDR3 has 13 residues. Germline CDR1 MDHEN, CDR2 SYDVKM. The CDR3 reads CASSLRQAGKAFF. CDR3 in DNA: TGTGCCAGCAGTCTGCGACAGGCCGGGAAAGCTTTCTTT. Based on the CDR3 plus reference TRBV28 and TRBJ1-1, the full variable domain is DVKVTQSSRYLVKRTGEKVFLECVQDMDHENMFWYRQDPGLGLRLIYFSYDVKMKEKGDIPEGYSVSREKKERFSLILESASTNQTSMYLCASSLRQAGKAFFGQGTRLTVV.

The chain is built from TRBV19 and TRBJ1-1; tentative D call: TRBD1 (6 bases). CDR3 size: 15 residues. CDR1 is LNHDA and CDR2 is SQIVND in the germline V gene (reference sequence). V lost 10 bases, J lost 4 bases, and 22 bases lay in between. In DNA form, the CDR3 reads TGTGCCACCAGGAAGTGGGGGACAACGGGCACTGAAGCTTTCTTT. Its protein product is CATRKWGTTGTEAFF. The whole variable domain, filled in from reference TRBV19 and TRBJ1-1, reads DGGITQSPKYLFRKEGQNVTLSCEQNLNHDAMYWYRQDPGQGLRLIYYSQIVNDFQKGDIAEGYSVSREKKESFPLTVTSAQKNPTAFYLCATRKWGTTGTEAFFGQGTRLTVV.

The rearrangement links TRBV29-1 to TRBJ1-1, with D possibly matching TRBD1 (5 bases). This CDR3 has 13 amino acids. The germline gives CDR1 SQVTM, CDR2 ANQGSEA. Trimming removed 5 bases at V and 1 base at J, with 11 bases between. In nucleotides, the CDR3 is TGCAGCGTTCAGGGAGGACCGAACACTGAAGCTTTCTTT. This translates into CSVQGGPNTEAFF.

The CDR3 region has the DNA TGTGCCAGCAGCCTTAGACTAGCGGGGGCATCAGATACGCAGTATTTT. It yields the protein CASSLRLAGASDTQYF. The rearrangement joins TRBV13 to TRBJ2-3; 12 bases line up with TRBD2. The length of the CDR3 is 16 residues. V gave up 5 bases and J gave up 4 bases; unmatched junction bases: 7. Germline-derived CDR1 and CDR2 are PRHDT and FYEKMQ (reference sequence).

The chain employs TRBV11-2 and TRBJ2-1; D is uncertain. The CDR3 spans 17 residues. Germline CDR1 and CDR2: SGHAT and FQNNGV. V was clipped by 2 bases and J by 0 bases, with 14 bases between them. CDR3 residues: CASSLRPEMSSYNEQFF. In DNA, the CDR3 is TGTGCCAGCAGCTTACGGCCGGAGATGAGCTCCTACAATGAGCAGTTCTTC. The full variable domain, rest sourced from reference TRBV11-2 and TRBJ2-1, is EAGVAQSPRYKIIEKRQSVAFWCNPISGHATLYWYQQILGQGPKLLIQFQNNGVVDDSQLPKDRFSAERLKGVDSTLKIQPAKLEDSAVYLCASSLRPEMSSYNEQFFGPGTRLTVL.